The next 9 T cell receptor beta chains were all read from a single sample in a study of T cell responses to AZD1222 COVID-19 vaccine. Assay used: immunoSEQ multiplex PCR; TCRdb lists only in-frame clones, some missing. The sample records around 44,000 clones, 86% being singletons. The input for sequencing was peripheral blood, taken 28 days after the second AZD1222 dose. Receptor source: an adult who received the AZD1222 COVID-19 vaccine.

This clone was seen a single time. This chain links TRBV29-1 with TRBJ1-1; no clear D gene. From germline, CDR1 is SQVTM and CDR2 ANQGSEA. The CDR3 sequence is 11 residues long. Between the trimmed V and J ends, which lost 7 bases and 1 base, there was a span of 7 bases. The CDR3 region has the DNA TGCAGCGCAGACGAGAACACTGAAGCTTTCTTT. Its protein is CSADENTEAFF. The full variable domain, its missing parts supplied by reference TRBV29-1 and TRBJ1-1, is SAVISQKPSRDICQRGTSLTIQCQVDSQVTMMFWYRQQPGQSLTLIATANQGSEATYESGFVIDKFPISRPNLTFSTLTVSNMSPEDSSIYLCSADENTEAFFGQGTRLTVV.

The CDR3 is CASSMGQGDEKLFF. CDR3 sequence (DNA): TGTGCCAGTAGTATGGGACAGGGGGATGAAAAACTGTTTTTT. The chain is built from TRBV19 and TRBJ1-4, with 11 bases identical to TRBD1. This CDR3 comprises 14 residues. Germline V gene sequence: CDR1 LNHDA, CDR2 SQIVND (reference sequence). The V and J ends lost 3 bases and 6 bases, in that order; junction bases with no gene match: 0.

This sequence joins TRBV7-2 and TRBJ2-1; D is possibly TRBD1 or TRBD2 (6 bases each). Germline-derived CDR1 and CDR2 are SGHTA and FQGNSA. Trimming removed 4 bases from V and 4 bases from J, with 20 bases in between. The CDR3 extends over 17 amino acids. The CDR3 loop reads CASSSLGGSGSYNEQFF. The CDR3 DNA is TGTGCCAGCAGCTCACTAGGGGGTTCCGGGAGTTACAATGAGCAGTTCTTC.

This chain connects TRBV12-1 to TRBJ2-2; the table's D call TRBD1 went unverified against the DNA. TRBV12-1 is reported as a pseudogene. This CDR3 has 17 amino acids. The CDR3 spells CASSGNRGRIATGELFF. The CDR3 bases are TGTGCCAGCAGCGGGAACAGGGGGCGAATAGCCACCGGGGAGCTGTTTTTT.

The chain is built from TRBV5-1 and TRBJ2-5, with TRBD2 as a possible D gene (6 bases). The V and J ends lost 1 base and 2 bases respectively, with 12 bases between them. Germline CDR1 reads SGHRS; CDR2 reads YFSETQ. CDR3 length equals 15 residues. Here the CDR3 DNA reads TGCGCCAGCAGCTTGTGGGCGGGAACACAAGAGACCCAGTACTTC. It yields the protein CASSLWAGTQETQYF.

The chain carries TRBV15 and TRBJ2-3; possible D gene TRBD2, 6 bases. Germline CDR1 reads LNHNV; CDR2 reads YYDKDF (reference sequence). CDR3 length: 14 amino acids. Trimming left V 7 bases short and J 1 base short, with 12 bases between. In DNA, the CDR3 is TGTGCCACCACCAGCGGGCTTGGCACAGATACGCAGTATTTT. Translated, it gives CATTSGLGTDTQYF.

The J gene is TRBJ1-2, the V gene TRBV6-2 or TRBV6-3, with 7 bases that match TRBD1. Germline assignment: CDR1 MNHEY and CDR2 SVGEGT. The CDR3 loop spans 15 amino acids. The J segment lost 8 bases and the V segment lost 4 bases, leaving 13 bases of the junction unmatched. CDR3 protein: CASSSSGTETMGYTF. In DNA form, the CDR3 reads TGTGCCAGCAGTTCCTCCGGGACAGAAACTATGGGCTACACCTTC.

A word on this clone: One junction end does not reproduce the germline sequence, and a read error may be involved. This chain's CDR3 is CASSPEGLAYNEQFF. The CDR3 DNA follows: TGTGCCAGCTCACCAGAAGGACTAGCCTATAATGAGCAGTTCTTC. The V and J genes are TRBV18 and TRBJ2-1; 8 nucleotides line up with TRBD2. CDR1 is KGHSH and CDR2 is LQKENI in the germline V gene. The CDR3 spans 15 residues.

The chain couples TRBV27 to TRBJ2-1; D not certain. The CDR3 covers 13 residues. Deletions cut 5 bases from V and 7 bases from J, with 12 bases between. The germline gives CDR1 MNHEY, CDR2 SMNVEV (reference sequence). The CDR3 sequence is CASSPSPWNEQFF. In DNA form, the CDR3 reads TGTGCCAGCAGTCCCTCTCCCTGGAATGAGCAGTTCTTC.